This T cell receptor beta chain was sequenced in a study of T cells in Graves' hyperthyroidism and ophthalmopathy. Study-wide points: Blood also contained most expanded thyroid clonotypes above 0.001.

Remarks on this clonotype: The antigen remains undetermined.

From RNA transcripts, TCR beta CDR3 regions were amplified. Initially, a first-round RT-PCR of the TCR CDR3 employed the HTBI primer set. TCRdb itself ran the multiplex PCR reads through MiXCR, one entry per CDR3 protein. The repertoire holds over 250,000 distinct CDR3 sequences, with less than 30% as singletons. The germline V gene has CDR1 GTSNPN and CDR2 SVGIG (reference sequence). The junction had 3 bases not matched to a gene; V was cut back by 4 bases and J by 4 bases. CDR3 size: 14 residues. Reasons for excluding patients were uncontrolled infection, other autoimmune disease, pregnancy or lactation. The blood sample was taken at first hyperthyroidism diagnosis, before any ophthalmopathy symptoms.

V usage is TRBV30 and J usage is TRBJ2-2; TRBD2 agrees at 10 bases. This TCR was sampled from a middle-aged man with Graves' hyperthyroidism that later progressed to Graves' ophthalmopathy. Sequencing used blood. The CDR3 DNA reads as TGTGCCTGGAAGGGACTAGCGATCACCGGGGAGCTGTTTTTT. It codes for CAWKGLAITGELFF. The complete variable domain, with remaining parts taken from reference TRBV30 and TRBJ2-2, reads SQTIHQWPATLVQPVGSPLSLECTVEGTSNPNLYWYRQAAGRGLQLLFYSVGIGQISSEVPQNLSASRPQDRQFILSSKKLLLSDSGFYLCAWKGLAITGELFFGEGSRLTVL.